One sample yielded the 24 T cell receptor beta chains listed below, sequenced in a study of T cell responses to AZD1222 COVID-19 vaccine. Profiled with immunoSEQ multiplex PCR; TCRdb holds only in-frame clones, not every one. The table lists about 140,000 clones, more than 90% of them singletons. The specimen was peripheral blood, collected on day 0 of AZD1222 vaccination. Receptors originate from an adult in good health.

The chain uses TRBV5-4 and TRBJ2-3; 8 positions agree with TRBD2. V lost 3 bases and J lost 6; bases outside the gene matches: 6. The CDR3 is made up of 14 amino acids. Germline V gene lookup returns CDR1 SGHNT and CDR2 YYREEE (reference sequence). CDR3 in DNA: TGTGCCAGCAGCTCTCGGGGGGGCGAGGATACGCAGTATTTT. It yields the protein CASSSRGGEDTQYF.

With regard to this clone: This specimen includes other DNA sequences encoding the same CDR3. CDR3 nucleotides: TGCGCCAGCAGCTTGGACAGACACAATGAGCAGTTCTTC. Protein product: CASSLDRHNEQFF. J is TRBJ2-1 and V is TRBV5-1; D is ambiguous. V was trimmed by 0 bases and J by 5 bases, leaving 6 bases between them. The length of the CDR3 is 13 residues. Germline assignment: CDR1 SGHRS and CDR2 YFSETQ.

The chain is built from TRBV19 and TRBJ2-7; TRBD1 aligns across 12 bases. The V and J ends lost 9 bases and 5 bases, in that order; junction bases with no gene match: 14. Germline V gene data show CDR1 as LNHDA and CDR2 as SQIVND (reference sequence). This CDR3 is built from 16 residues. In DNA, the CDR3 is TGTGCCAGCCGTAAGGGAAGGGGACAGGGGGCGGACGAGCAGTACTTC. It codes for CASRKGRGQGADEQYF.

The chain joins TRBV28 to TRBJ1-5; D unresolved. V was shortened by 3 bases and J by 5 bases, with 14 bases between the two germline ends. Germline V gene data show CDR1 as MDHEN and CDR2 as SYDVKM. This CDR3 comprises 15 residues. The CDR3 reads CASSFLPVTDQPQHF. In DNA form, the CDR3 reads TGTGCCAGCAGTTTTCTGCCAGTAACAGATCAGCCCCAGCATTTT.

V usage is TRBV27 and J usage is TRBJ2-1; perhaps TRBD2 as D (5 bases). V lost 5 bases and J lost 7, with 15 bases in between. The germline CDR1 and CDR2 sequences are MNHEY and SMNVEV (reference sequence). The CDR3 covers 14 residues. CDR3 sequence (DNA): TGTGCCAGCAGTCGGAGGTCCGACGGAAATGAGCAGTTCTTC. Translation: CASSRRSDGNEQFF.

The chain recombines TRBV15 with TRBJ1-3; the D gene is possibly TRBD1 (5 bases). V lost 1 base and J lost 0, with 7 bases in between. The CDR3 runs 15 residues. Germline CDR1 reads LNHNV; CDR2 reads YYDKDF (reference sequence). The CDR3 nucleotides are TGTGCCACCAGCAGAGGACAGAGCTCTGGAAACACCATATATTTT. The encoded protein is CATSRGQSSGNTIYF. Drawing the rest from reference TRBV15 and TRBJ1-3, the complete variable domain is DAMVIQNPRYQVTQFGKPVTLSCSQTLNHNVMYWYQQKSSQAPKLLFHYYDKDFNNEADTPDNFQSRRPNTSFCFLDIRSPGLGDTAMYLCATSRGQSSGNTIYFGEGSWLTVV.

The chain uses TRBV12-3 or TRBV12-4 and TRBJ1-1; D gene uncertain. This CDR3 region has 13 residues. Trimming removed 5 bases from V and 5 bases from J, with 12 bases in between. The CDR3 bases are TGTGCCAGCAGTACTCGGGGAGAAACTGAAGCTTTCTTT. Protein product: CASSTRGETEAFF.

The chain employs TRBV24-1 and TRBJ2-1; 11 nucleotides match TRBD2. The CDR3 sequence is 16 residues long. The J segment lost 1 base and the V segment lost 4 bases, leaving 2 bases of the junction unmatched. CDR1 KGHDR and CDR2 SFDVKD come from the germline V gene. CDR3 DNA: TGTGCCACCAGTGACATAGCGGGGGGGTCCTACAATGAGCAGTTCTTC. Residues: CATSDIAGGSYNEQFF.

The genes are TRBV29-1 and TRBJ1-5; 7 bases line up with TRBD1. This CDR3 comprises 14 residues. CDR1 SQVTM and CDR2 ANQGSEA come from the germline V gene. The trim removed 4 bases at V and 4 bases at J, leaving 7 bases unmatched. As DNA, the CDR3 is TGCAGCGTTGTTGTAGGGGGCCAAAATCAGCCCCAGCATTTT. This codes for CSVVVGGQNQPQHF.

The chain links TRBV5-1 to TRBJ2-3, with D unresolved. The CDR3 runs 15 residues. Germline V lookup: CDR1 SGHRS, CDR2 YFSETQ. V was clipped by 5 bases and J by 2 bases, with 15 bases between them. CDR3 amino acids: CASSPRTLNTDTQYF. The CDR3 DNA is TGCGCCAGCAGTCCAAGAACTCTTAACACAGATACGCAGTATTTT.

The V gene is TRBV15, the J gene TRBJ1-6, with TRBD1 matching 12 bases. Germline values: CDR1 LNHNV, CDR2 YYDKDF (reference sequence). V gave up 8 bases and J gave up 6 bases; unmatched junction bases: 5. This CDR3 has 15 amino acids. The CDR3 DNA sequence: TGTGCCACCTCCGGGACAGGGGGCTTTAATTCACCCCTCCACTTT. Translating gives CATSGTGGFNSPLHF. The full variable domain, with the rest looked up from reference TRBV15 and TRBJ1-6, is DAMVIQNPRYQVTQFGKPVTLSCSQTLNHNVMYWYQQKSSQAPKLLFHYYDKDFNNEADTPDNFQSRRPNTSFCFLDIRSPGLGDTAMYLCATSGTGGFNSPLHFGNGTRLTVT.

This clone has only one observation. The chain recombines TRBV7-9 with TRBJ2-7; a possible D gene is TRBD1 (5 bases). CDR1 and CDR2 (germline): SEHNR, FQNEAQ (reference sequence). The CDR3 spans 14 residues. V lost 3 bases to trimming and J lost 4 bases, with 13 bases between them. CDR3 amino acids: CASSFGRAEYEQYF. The CDR3 bases are TGTGCCAGCAGCTTTGGCAGGGCGGAATACGAGCAGTACTTC.

The J gene is TRBJ2-7, the V gene TRBV28; D is perhaps TRBD2 (6 bases). With 4 bases removed from V and 1 base from J, the gap between germline ends came to 11 bases. The CDR3 contains 14 residues. The germline CDR1 and CDR2 sequences are MDHEN and SYDVKM. In DNA form, the CDR3 reads TGTGCCAGCAGTTCCGCGGCGGGATCCTACGAGCAGTACTTC. It yields the protein CASSSAAGSYEQYF.

The chain recombines TRBV4-1 with TRBJ1-1; possibly TRBD1 for D (5 bases). Germline assignment: CDR1 MGHRA and CDR2 YSYEKL. V was trimmed by 3 bases and J by 3 bases, leaving 5 bases between them. CDR3 length: 12 amino acids. The CDR3 reads CASSQGDTEAFF. The CDR3 coding sequence is TGCGCCAGCAGCCAGGGGGACACTGAAGCTTTCTTT.

The V call is TRBV27, the J call TRBJ1-2; no clear D gene. Germline V gene lookup returns CDR1 MNHEY and CDR2 SMNVEV (reference sequence). The CDR3 runs to 13 residues. Between the trimmed V and J ends, which lost 3 bases and 4 bases, there was a span of 9 bases. The CDR3: CASSFSGLYGYTF. The CDR3 region has the DNA TGTGCCAGCAGTTTTTCGGGTCTCTATGGCTACACCTTC.

The chain joins TRBV6-5 to TRBJ1-2, with a weak D call TRBD1 (5 bases). CDR3 length: 16 residues. CDR1 is MNHEY and CDR2 is SVGAGI in the germline V gene. V was clipped by 0 bases and J by 1 base, with 12 bases between them. CDR3 coding DNA: TGTGCCAGCAGTTACTCCGCAGGGCTGGGTAACTATGGCTACACCTTC. Translating it yields CASSYSAGLGNYGYTF.

The chain joins TRBV2 to TRBJ2-1; 10 nucleotides line up with TRBD2. The CDR3 is 15 amino acids. Trimming cost V 4 bases and J 3 bases; bases outside gene matches: 3. The V gene's germline CDR1 is SNHLY and CDR2 FYNNEI. CDR3 residues: CASSAASGSYNEQFF. DNA for the CDR3: TGTGCCAGCAGTGCGGCTAGCGGGAGCTACAATGAGCAGTTCTTC.

This clone was counted a single time. This chain uses TRBV6-6 with TRBJ1-1; maybe TRBD1 (6 bases). Trimming shortened V by 5 bases and J by 5 bases, and 18 bases separated the two germline ends. CDR3 length: 15 residues. Germline V lookup: CDR1 MNHNY, CDR2 SVGAGI (reference sequence). The CDR3 nucleotides read TGTGCCAGCAGTCGGAACCAACAGGGAGTTACTGAAGCTTTCTTT. Protein product: CASSRNQQGVTEAFF.

V and J are TRBV28 and TRBJ1-1; TRBD1 might be the D (5 bases). The CDR3 runs to 15 residues. Germline CDR1 is MDHEN and CDR2 is SYDVKM. V lost 8 bases and J 2 bases, leaving 18 bases between the germline ends. The CDR3 sequence is CASGGRTGLNTEAFF. CDR3 DNA: TGTGCCAGCGGAGGACGCACAGGTTTAAACACTGAAGCTTTCTTT.

This chain uses TRBV12-3 or TRBV12-4 with TRBJ1-5; D ambiguous. Trimming shortened V by 3 bases and J by 4 bases, and 7 bases separated the two germline ends. The CDR3 consists of 13 residues. CDR3 amino acids: CASSFSVNQPQHF. The CDR3 DNA reads TGTGCCAGCAGTTTTTCGGTAAATCAGCCCCAGCATTTT.

The rearrangement links TRBV27 to TRBJ2-5; perhaps TRBD2 as D (5 bases). CDR1 MNHEY and CDR2 SMNVEV come from the germline V gene (reference sequence). V lost 5 bases and J 2 bases, leaving 18 bases between the germline ends. CDR3 length: 16 amino acids. The CDR3 sequence is CASSRFSASLQETQYF. DNA of the CDR3: TGTGCCAGCAGTCGCTTTTCGGCTAGCCTACAAGAGACCCAGTACTTC.

CDR3 residues: CATSDSGQGAMSRNEQFF. The CDR3 bases are TGTGCCACCAGTGACTCGGGACAGGGGGCTATGAGTCGCAATGAGCAGTTCTTC. The gene calls are TRBV24-1 and TRBJ2-1; 12 bases agree with TRBD1. CDR1 KGHDR and CDR2 SFDVKD come from the germline V gene. V was clipped by 4 bases and J by 6 bases; unmatched bases: 12. This CDR3 comprises 18 residues.

The V call is TRBV7-9, the J call TRBJ2-3; TRBD2 might be the D (7 bases). The CDR3 extends over 13 amino acids. The V and J ends lost 5 bases and 5 bases respectively, with 11 bases between them. The germline V gene encodes CDR1 SEHNR and CDR2 FQNEAQ (reference sequence). The CDR3 reads CASSGRGVDTQYF. CDR3 bases: TGTGCCAGCAGCGGGAGGGGGGTAGATACGCAGTATTTT.

This sequence joins TRBV7-2 and TRBJ2-5, with a weak D call TRBD2 (6 bases). Germline V gene data show CDR1 as SGHTA and CDR2 as FQGNSA. The V end was cut by 5 bases, the J end by 5 bases, with 9 bases between. The CDR3 runs 12 residues. Here the CDR3 DNA reads TGTGCCAGCAGCCAGGCGGGGGAGACCCAGTACTTC. Translated, it gives CASSQAGETQYF.